These 28 T cell receptor beta chains came from one sample sequenced in a study of blood T cell repertoires in COVID-19. Profiling relied on immunoSEQ multiplex PCR, and the TCRdb table lists in-frame clones only, not all of them. The table includes 90,000 or so clones, about 86% detected once. Sequenced sample: peripheral blood. The receptors originated from a man in his fifties or sixties with acute or convalescent COVID-19.

The chain has TRBV7-2 and TRBJ1-5; 7 bases agree with TRBD1. The junction had 4 bases not matched to a gene; V was cut back by 4 bases and J by 4 bases. CDR3 size: 14 residues. The germline CDR1 and CDR2 sequences are SGHTA and FQGNSA. CDR3 sequence reads: CASSSGTVNQPQHF. The CDR3 DNA follows: TGTGCCAGCAGCTCCGGGACAGTTAATCAGCCCCAGCATTTT.

To note about this clone: One junction end disagrees with the germline gene, perhaps due to a read error. This chain joins TRBV7-9 and TRBJ1-2, with D perhaps matching TRBD1 (5 bases). CDR3 length: 13 amino acids. In germline, CDR1 is SEHNR, CDR2 FQNEAQ (reference sequence). The CDR3 is CASSTNPGGTKSF. The CDR3 coding sequence is TGTGCCAGCAGCACCAACCCCGGGGGGACCAAGAGCTTC.

This clone was recorded only once. The chain joins TRBV4-1 to TRBJ2-7, with TRBD2 as a possible D gene (5 bases). The CDR3 loop spans 14 amino acids. Germline lookup yields CDR1 MGHRA and CDR2 YSYEKL. V lost 4 bases to trimming and J lost 2 bases, with 12 bases between them. CDR3 sequence reads: CASSRSERTYEQYF. CDR3 sequence (DNA): TGCGCCAGCAGCCGTTCCGAGCGGACCTACGAGCAGTACTTC.

The chain employs TRBV2 and TRBJ2-5, with a tentative D call TRBD1 (6 bases). Per the germline V gene, CDR1 is SNHLY and CDR2 is FYNNEI. The length of the CDR3 is 15 residues. CDR3 DNA sequence: TGTGCTGGCCAGAAGGACAGACCTAACCAAGAGACCCAGTACTTC. Its protein product is CAGQKDRPNQETQYF. The full variable domain, in which reference TRBV2 and TRBJ2-5 provide the parts outside the CDR3, is EPEVTQTPSHQVTQMGQEVILRCVPISNHLYFYWYRQILGQKVEFLVSFYNNEISEKSEIFDDQFSVERPDGSNFTLKIRSTKLEDSAMYFCAGQKDRPNQETQYFGPGTRLLVL.

This clone was counted between two and nine times. V is TRBV24-1 and J is TRBJ1-1, with 8 bases matching TRBD1. Germline CDR1 is KGHDR and CDR2 is SFDVKD. The J segment lost 3 bases and the V segment lost 3 bases, leaving 8 bases of the junction unmatched. The CDR3 totals 16 residues. CDR3 DNA: TGTGCCACCAGTGATCCCGACAGGGGTTGGGACACTGAAGCTTTCTTT. This codes for CATSDPDRGWDTEAFF.

The rearrangement joins TRBV6-6 to TRBJ2-5; tentatively, D is TRBD1 (6 bases). The V gene's germline CDR1 is MNHNY and CDR2 SVGAGI (reference sequence). Trimming removed 2 bases from V and 5 bases from J, with 15 bases in between. The CDR3 length is 15 residues. The CDR3 reads CASSYGRARGETQYF. CDR3 coding DNA: TGTGCCAGCAGTTACGGCAGGGCAAGGGGGGAGACCCAGTACTTC.

The rearrangement uses TRBV9 and TRBJ2-2, with D tentatively TRBD2 (7 bases). Germline CDR1 and CDR2: SGDLS and YYNGEE. The CDR3 contains 15 residues. V shed 4 bases and J shed 6 bases, with 16 bases lying between them. In DNA form, the CDR3 reads TGTGCCAGCAGCCTTGGGGGCGGGGGAGCCGGGGAGCTGTTTTTT. Amino acids: CASSLGGGGAGELFF.

The V call is TRBV2, the J call TRBJ1-5, with TRBD1 identical over 9 bases. CDR1 and CDR2 (germline): SNHLY, FYNNEI. The CDR3 extends over 16 amino acids. V gave up 6 bases and J gave up 6 bases; unmatched junction bases: 12. The CDR3 spells CASSGQPGQGTQPQHF. The CDR3, as DNA: TGTGCCAGCAGCGGGCAGCCGGGACAGGGAACTCAGCCCCAGCATTTT.

The genes are TRBV19 and TRBJ2-2, with D unresolved. V shed 6 bases and J shed 1 base, with 9 bases lying between them. Per germline, CDR1 LNHDA and CDR2 SQIVND (reference sequence). There are 14 residues in the CDR3. CDR3 loop: CASSTPGNTGELFF. CDR3 nucleotides: TGTGCCAGTAGCACCCCGGGGAACACCGGGGAGCTGTTTTTT.

This sequence joins TRBV15 and TRBJ1-1; D possibly corresponds to TRBD1 (5 bases). CDR3 length equals 15 residues. V dropped 0 bases and J dropped 8 bases, with 16 bases sitting between them. From germline, CDR1 is LNHNV and CDR2 YYDKDF (reference sequence). The CDR3, as DNA: TGTGCCACCAGCAGAGAGGTGAGACAGTTGAGCGAAGCTTTCTTT. Translated, it gives CATSREVRQLSEAFF.

Comments on this clone: The identical CDR3 is also encoded by other nucleotide sequences in the sample. The V gene is TRBV10-1, the J gene TRBJ2-2; 10 bases fit TRBD2. With 3 bases clipped from V and 5 bases from J, the junction kept 3 bases outside the gene matches. CDR1 is WNHNN, CDR2 SYGVQD, per germline (reference sequence). The CDR3 has 15 amino acids. The CDR3 bases are TGCGCCAGCAGTGATAGCGGGAGGAAGACCGGGGAGCTGTTTTTT. Protein: CASSDSGRKTGELFF.

The chain has TRBV14 and TRBJ1-2; D is unresolved. The V end lost 4 bases, the J end lost 5 bases, and 11 bases lay between the germline ends. From germline, CDR1 is SGHDN and CDR2 FVKESK. The CDR3 is 13 residues long. CDR3 region: CASSPSGRYGYTF. Here the CDR3 DNA reads TGTGCCAGCAGCCCCTCGGGAAGGTATGGCTACACCTTC. Variable domain in full (rest from reference TRBV14 and TRBJ1-2): EAGVTQFPSHSVIEKGQTVTLRCDPISGHDNLYWYRRVMGKEIKFLLHFVKESKQDESGMPNNRFLAERTGGTYSTLKVQPAELEDSGVYFCASSPSGRYGYTFGSGTRLTVV.

This clone is a singleton in its sample. The chain employs TRBV12-5 and TRBJ2-2; 7 nucleotides line up with TRBD2. The CDR3 length is 15 residues. V was clipped by 6 bases and J by 3 bases; unmatched bases: 7. Germline loops: CDR1 LGHNT, CDR2 FRNRAP. The CDR3 sequence: CASGFGGKDTGELFF. The CDR3 bases are TGTGCTAGTGGCTTCGGGGGGAAGGACACCGGGGAGCTGTTTTTT.

This clone was detected ten times or more. The CDR3 bases are TGCGCCAGCAGCTTGGGCAGAGGAGCAGAGACCCAGTACTTC. It translates to CASSLGRGAETQYF. V and J are TRBV5-1 and TRBJ2-5, with D unclear. The CDR3 covers 14 residues. Trimming took off 0 bases at V and 4 bases at J, with 10 bases between the two ends. The germline CDR1 and CDR2 sequences are SGHRS and YFSETQ.

CDR3 DNA: TGTGCCAGCAGTTTAGGGCCCAATTCACCCCTCCACTTT. Amino acids: CASSLGPNSPLHF. The J gene is TRBJ1-6, the V gene TRBV27; D uncertain. Germline CDR1 and CDR2: MNHEY and SMNVEV (reference sequence). V lost 2 bases, J lost 7 bases, and 6 bases lay in between. The CDR3 consists of 13 residues.

This chain connects TRBV30 to TRBJ1-2; 9 bases line up with TRBD1. This CDR3 has 15 residues. Germline V gene data show CDR1 as GTSNPN and CDR2 as SVGIG (reference sequence). V was clipped by 0 bases and J by 0 bases; unmatched bases: 2. The CDR3 loop is CAWSVGTGPNYGYTF. Written as DNA, the CDR3 is TGTGCCTGGAGTGTAGGGACAGGGCCTAACTATGGCTACACCTTC.

The chain links TRBV19 to TRBJ1-1; 8 nucleotides match TRBD1. Looked up from germline, CDR1 is LNHDA and CDR2 is SQIVND (reference sequence). V shed 6 bases, J shed 3 bases, and the junction held 9 bases outside the gene matches. The CDR3 totals 15 residues. The CDR3 sequence is CASSLVDRGDTEAFF. Here the CDR3 DNA reads TGTGCCAGTAGCCTTGTCGACAGGGGAGACACTGAAGCTTTCTTT. The full variable domain, with the rest looked up from reference TRBV19 and TRBJ1-1, is DGGITQSPKYLFRKEGQNVTLSCEQNLNHDAMYWYRQDPGQGLRLIYYSQIVNDFQKGDIAEGYSVSREKKESFPLTVTSAQKNPTAFYLCASSLVDRGDTEAFFGQGTRLTVV.

J is TRBJ1-1 and V is TRBV27; 7 positions match TRBD1. The V segment lost 1 base and the J segment 1 base; nucleotides outside the gene matches: 6. The CDR3 has 16 amino acids. CDR1 is MNHEY and CDR2 is SMNVEV in the germline V gene (reference sequence). The CDR3 coding sequence is TGTGCCAGCAGTTTATTAGGGGGCGAGTCGAACACTGAAGCTTTCTTT. Translation: CASSLLGGESNTEAFF.

The chain couples TRBV27 to TRBJ2-7; 7 bases agree with TRBD2. This CDR3 spans 16 amino acids. The germline V gene encodes CDR1 MNHEY and CDR2 SMNVEV (reference sequence). Unmatched junction bases numbered 11, after V lost 5 bases and J lost 1 base. The CDR3 DNA sequence: TGTGCCAGCAGTCCCGAGGGGCGCGGGAGTTCCTACGAGCAGTACTTC. Translated, it gives CASSPEGRGSSYEQYF.

The chain carries TRBV10-1 and TRBJ1-1, with TRBD1 identical over 7 bases. The trim removed 9 bases at V and 0 bases at J, leaving 4 bases unmatched. The germline V gene has CDR1 WNHNN and CDR2 SYGVQD (reference sequence). The CDR3 extends over 13 amino acids. CDR3 region: CASQGEVNTEAFF. CDR3 sequence (DNA): TGCGCCAGTCAGGGGGAAGTGAACACTGAAGCTTTCTTT.

The chain uses TRBV19 and TRBJ1-5; 7 bases match TRBD1. The CDR3 covers 16 residues. Per the germline V gene, CDR1 is LNHDA and CDR2 is SQIVND (reference sequence). Trimming at V came to 5 bases and at J to 2 bases, leaving 9 bases not matched to a gene. This CDR3 reads CASSADRVYGNQPQHF. The CDR3 DNA reads TGTGCCAGTAGTGCCGACAGGGTTTATGGCAATCAGCCCCAGCATTTT.

This clone showed up just a few times. This chain uses TRBV7-2 with TRBJ2-3; TRBD1 agrees at 8 bases. This CDR3 contains 15 residues. The V gene end was trimmed by 6 bases and the J gene end by 6 bases; junction bases not matched to a gene: 11. Germline loops: CDR1 SGHTA, CDR2 FQGNSA. The CDR3 loop reads CASSFDRGLRDTQYF. Written as DNA, the CDR3 is TGTGCCAGCAGTTTCGACAGGGGCCTTAGGGATACGCAGTATTTT.

This chain links TRBV3-1 (or the pseudogene TRBV3-2) with TRBJ2-7, with 10 bases fitting TRBD2. After removal of 1 base from V and 2 bases from J, the junction contained 2 bases not matched to a gene. The CDR3 loop spans 15 amino acids. Germline loops: CDR1 LGHDT, CDR2 YNNKEL (reference sequence). CDR3 DNA: TGTGCCAGCAGCCAAGGGACTAGCGGAACCTACGAGCAGTACTTC. Its translation is CASSQGTSGTYEQYF.

The rearrangement joins TRBV6-2 or TRBV6-3 to TRBJ2-7; TRBD2 agrees at 15 bases. V lost 5 bases, J lost 4 bases, and 6 bases stayed unmatched. The germline V gene has CDR1 MNHEY and CDR2 SVGEGT. This CDR3 is 16 amino acids long. CDR3 residues: CASSSGLAGGKYEQYF. The DNA of the CDR3 is TGTGCCAGCAGTAGCGGACTAGCGGGAGGGAAATACGAGCAGTACTTC.

The V gene is TRBV5-4, the J gene TRBJ1-1, with 7 bases fitting TRBD1. V shed 4 bases, J shed 5 bases, and the junction held 8 bases outside the gene matches. The CDR3 sequence is 14 residues long. CDR1 SGHNT and CDR2 YYREEE come from the germline V gene (reference sequence). The CDR3 here is CASSIDRAGTEAFF. In nucleotides, the CDR3 is TGTGCCAGCAGCATTGACAGGGCGGGGACTGAAGCTTTCTTT.

The CDR3 protein is CATSRDDGTANTGELFF. The CDR3 nucleotides are TGTGCCACCAGCAGAGATGATGGGACAGCGAACACCGGGGAGCTGTTTTTT. The J gene is TRBJ2-2, the V gene TRBV15, with 7 positions matching TRBD1. CDR1 LNHNV and CDR2 YYDKDF come from the germline V gene (reference sequence). The V and J ends lost 0 bases and 0 bases, in that order; junction bases with no gene match: 4. The CDR3 consists of 17 residues.

The chain has TRBV25-1 and TRBJ2-1, with D possibly matching TRBD1 (6 bases). The ends were cut back, 7 bases at V and 10 bases at J, with 17 bases in the middle. The CDR3 length is 13 residues. Germline loops: CDR1 MGHDK, CDR2 SYGVNS. CDR3 bases: TGTGCCAGCAACCTAAAACCCGGGACAGAGCAGTTCTTC. The encoded protein is CASNLKPGTEQFF.

The V and J genes are TRBV7-6 and TRBJ1-2; 9 positions agree with TRBD1. V gave up 5 bases and J gave up 0 bases; unmatched junction bases: 4. The CDR3 has 15 residues. Germline lookup yields CDR1 SGHVS and CDR2 FNYEAQ. The chain's CDR3 is CASSPGQGPNYGYTF. Written as DNA, the CDR3 is TGTGCCAGCAGCCCCGGACAGGGGCCTAACTATGGCTACACCTTC.